Sequencing of this T cell receptor beta chain was carried out in a study of shared clonotypes between healthy human individuals. Naive CD8 cells lacked CD45RO and underwent positive selection for CCR7, leaving out terminally differentiated effector memory CD45RA+ cells. The data were produced by immunoSEQ multiplex PCR, yet TCRdb's version contains in-frame clones alone and is incomplete. The table shows approximately 1.9 million clones, with 90% to 95% occurring only once. CDR3 length: 16 residues. From germline, CDR1 is MNHNS and CDR2 SASEGT. The V end was cut by 4 bases, the J end by 0 bases, with 15 bases between.

Sequenced input: naive CD8+ T cells from PBMCs. The clonotype originates from a man aged 18-30 years in good health. Some clones in this sample may be carry-over from other donors' samples. This chain uses TRBV6-1 with TRBJ1-1; D perhaps matches TRBD1 (5 bases). CDR3 sequence (DNA): TGTGCCAGCAGTGGAATTATGACAGAGATGAACACTGAAGCTTTCTTT. Translation: CASSGIMTEMNTEAFF.